The rows below give T cell receptor beta chains drawn from one sample of a study of T cell responses to AZD1222 COVID-19 vaccine. Using immunoSEQ multiplex PCR, the repertoire was profiled, and TCRdb retains in-frame clones only, with some absent. This sample has some 80,000 clones; over 75% occur once, and the top ten carry 5%. This sample comprised peripheral blood, obtained on day 0 of MenACWY control vaccination. These receptors were obtained from an adult in good health. The CDR3 runs from the conserved cysteine through the conserved F or W. The D gene is left open where the match is weak. Size is omitted from some rows. Given values are once, few, many or a class for expanded clones.

J | D | size | V | DNA | CDR3
TRBJ2-2 | NA | NA | TRBV5-1 | TGCGCCAGCAGCTTGTACGGGGCCGGGGAGCTGTTTTTT | CASSLYGAGELFF
TRBJ1-5 | NA | NA | TRBV3-1/TRBV3-2 | TGTGCCAGCAGCCAAAGGGCGAGCAATCAGCCCCAGCATTTT | CASSQRASNQPQHF
TRBJ2-3 | NA | NA | TRBV9 | TGTGCCAGCAGCTTCCAGGGGACCCTTGGGGCGGATACGCAGTATTTT | CASSFQGTLGADTQYF
TRBJ2-7 | TRBD1 | NA | TRBV7-2 | TGTGCCAGCAGGGCTAAGGCAGGGGGCTACGAGCAGTACTTC | CASRAKAGGYEQYF
TRBJ1-1 | NA | NA | TRBV6-5 | TGTGCCAGCAGTTATGGAACGGGCACTGAAGCTTTCTTT | CASSYGTGTEAFF
TRBJ1-3 | NA | NA | TRBV7-6 | TGTGCCAGCAGCTTAGTGGTTCCCCCAGACGGAAACACCATATATTTT | CASSLVVPPDGNTIYF
TRBJ2-5 | TRBD1 | NA | TRBV10-3 | TGTGCCAGCCGGGACAGGGGTGGATTCGGGGACCAGTACTTC | CASRDRGGFGDQYF
TRBJ2-3 | TRBD2 | NA | TRBV10-2 | TGCGCCAGCAGTGAGTCAAGGCTAGCGGGAACCACAGATACGCAGTATTTT | CASSESRLAGTTDTQYF
TRBJ1-1 | NA | NA | TRBV7-2 | TGTGCCAGCAGCTTTGGGGGGCGGGGCACTGAAGCTTTCTTT | CASSFGGRGTEAFF
TRBJ1-5 | NA | NA | TRBV12-5 | TGTGCTAGTGGTTTCCCGCCCGCGGCAGTGCACAATAGCAATCAGCCCCAGCATTTT | CASGFPPAAVHNSNQPQHF
TRBJ1-2 | NA | few | TRBV29-1 | TGCAGCGGTTGGTTGACCGACCAAGACGCTAACTATGGCTACACCTTC | CSGWLTDQDANYGYTF
TRBJ1-1 | TRBD1 | NA | TRBV19 | TGTGCCAGTCGATACCGGACAGGGGATAAGGGAACTGAAGCTTTCTTT | CASRYRTGDKGTEAFF
TRBJ2-7 | NA | NA | TRBV30 | TGTGCCTGGAGCCGTCGCGGCTACGAGCAGTACTTC | CAWSRRGYEQYF
TRBJ1-5 | TRBD1 | NA | TRBV28 | TGTGCCAGCAGGTTCCAACAGGGGGCTGCCAATCAGCCCCAGCATTTT | CASRFQQGAANQPQHF
TRBJ1-3 | NA | NA | TRBV28 | TGTGCCAGCAGTTCCTCGGGTCGCCCTGGAAACACCATATATTTT | CASSSSGRPGNTIYF
TRBJ1-6 | NA | NA | TRBV28 | TGTGCCAGCTGGCGGACCTATAATTCACCCCTCCACTTT | CASWRTYNSPLHF
TRBJ1-4 | NA | NA | TRBV9 | TGTGCCAGCAGCACTTCAGGGACGACGAATGAAAAACTGTTTTTT | CASSTSGTTNEKLFF
TRBJ2-1 | NA | NA | TRBV25-1 | TGTGCCAGCGGTAACAATGAGCAGTTCTTC | CASGNNEQFF
TRBJ2-5 | NA | NA | TRBV19 | TGTGCCAGTCGCATAGGGCAGGGTCAAGAGACCCAGTACTTC | CASRIGQGQETQYF
TRBJ2-5 | NA | NA | TRBV5-1 | TGCGCCAGCACGCCTATTACAGGGCAAGAGACCCAGTACTTC | CASTPITGQETQYF
TRBJ1-1 | NA | NA | TRBV5-6 | TGTGCCAGCTCCCCCGGGTCAAACACTGAAGCTTTCTTT | CASSPGSNTEAFF
TRBJ2-7 | TRBD2 | NA | TRBV6-5 | TGTGCCAGCAGTTACGGACTAGCTCCCTACGAGCAGTACTTC | CASSYGLAPYEQYF
TRBJ1-5 | TRBD1 | NA | TRBV2 | TGTGCCAGCAGTGAAGACAGGGGGCGGAATCAGCCCCAGCATTTT | CASSEDRGRNQPQHF
TRBJ1-3 | NA | NA | TRBV4-3 | TGCGCCAGCAGCCAAGTGTCCGGGGCTGGAAACACCATATATTTT | CASSQVSGAGNTIYF
TRBJ2-7 | NA | NA | TRBV6-5 | TGTGCCAGCACAGGGCCCACCTACGAGCAGTACTTC | CASTGPTYEQYF
TRBJ2-1 | NA | NA | TRBV9 | TGTGCCAGCAGCGTAGGGGCTCTACAGTCCAATGAGCAGTTCTTC | CASSVGALQSNEQFF
TRBJ2-7 | TRBD1 | NA | TRBV28 | TGTGCCAGCAGCGATACGGGACAGGGGGCCTACGAGCAGTACTTC | CASSDTGQGAYEQYF
TRBJ2-7 | TRBD1 | once | TRBV29-1 | TGCAGCGTTGGGACAGGGAAGTTTACTGACGAGCAGTACTTC | CSVGTGKFTDEQYF
TRBJ2-1 | TRBD2 | NA | TRBV4-3 | TGCGCCAGCAGCCAACAAATAGCGGGGTCCTACAATGAGCAGTTCTTC | CASSQQIAGSYNEQFF
TRBJ1-2 | NA | NA | TRBV7-2 | TGTGCCAGCAGCTATTCGCGACAGACCTCTAACTATGGCTACACCTTC | CASSYSRQTSNYGYTF
TRBJ1-2 | NA | NA | TRBV4-3 | TGCGCCAGCAGCCTCCTCCCAGGGGATACCTACGGCTACACCTTC | CASSLLPGDTYGYTF
TRBJ2-7 | TRBD1 | NA | TRBV19 | TGTGCCAGTAGTCCCCAAATGACAGGGGTAGGCTACGAGCAGTACTTC | CASSPQMTGVGYEQYF
TRBJ2-7 | TRBD1 | NA | TRBV11-2 | TGTGCCAGCAGTCCCGGGGACAGGGGCGAGCAGTACTTC | CASSPGDRGEQYF
TRBJ2-2 | NA | NA | TRBV19 | TGTGCCAGTTTGGGGGGCTACACCGGGGAGCTGTTTTTT | CASLGGYTGELFF
TRBJ2-6 | NA | NA | TRBV18 | TGTGCCAGCTCACAACCGGTCGGGGCTGGGGCCAACGTCCTGACTTTC | CASSQPVGAGANVLTF
TRBJ2-1 | TRBD2 | NA | TRBV5-4 | TGTGCCAGCAGCTTGTATGGGACTAGCGGCAACAATGAGCAGTTCTTC | CASSLYGTSGNNEQFF
TRBJ2-7 | NA | few | TRBV4-3 | TGCGCCAGCAGCCAAGACATCCTCTCGGATGAGCAGTACTTC | CASSQDILSDEQYF
TRBJ2-1 | NA | NA | TRBV24-1 | TGTGCCACCAGTGATTCGGCAGGGTACCGAAACAATGAGCAGTTCTTC | CATSDSAGYRNNEQFF
TRBJ2-2 | TRBD2 | NA | TRBV7-2 | TGTGCCAGCAGCACCCAGGGAGGGATAAACACCGGGGAGCTGTTTTTT | CASSTQGGINTGELFF
TRBJ2-7 | NA | NA | TRBV6-5 | TGTGCCAGCAGTTACTCGTCGCCAGGAAACTACGAGCAGTACTTC | CASSYSSPGNYEQYF
TRBJ2-7 | NA | few | TRBV3-1/TRBV3-2 | TGTGCCAGCACCCCACCCCCTCGCAGGCATAGCTCCTACGAGCAGTACTTC | CASTPPPRRHSSYEQYF
TRBJ1-6 | TRBD1 | NA | TRBV18 | TGTGCCAGCTCACCGGCCAGGGGGGATAATTCACCCCTCCACTTT | CASSPARGDNSPLHF
TRBJ2-1 | TRBD2 | NA | TRBV24-1 | TGTGCCACCAGTGATTTCGGGCGGGGGGGCCAGGATGAGCAGTTCTTC | CATSDFGRGGQDEQFF
TRBJ1-2 | TRBD1 | NA | TRBV6-2/TRBV6-3 | TGTGCCAGCAGTTACCCTAGTCCGACAGGGCTAGGTGGCTACACCTTC | CASSYPSPTGLGGYTF
TRBJ1-1 | NA | NA | TRBV4-3 | TGCGCCAGCAGCCAAGCAGCTGCAGCCTCGAACACTGAAGCTTTCTTT | CASSQAAAASNTEAFF
TRBJ1-2 | TRBD1 | NA | TRBV3-1/TRBV3-2 | TGTGCCAGCAGCCAGCCGGGACAGGGATCCAACTATGGCTACACCTTC | CASSQPGQGSNYGYTF
TRBJ1-2 | NA | NA | TRBV3-1/TRBV3-2 | TGTGCCAGCAGCCAGCGGCAGGGAGACTATGGCTACACCTTC | CASSQRQGDYGYTF
TRBJ2-6 | TRBD1 | few | TRBV9 | TGTGCCAGCAGCGTAGATTGGACAGGGGACCTTAAGAGGGCTGGGGCCAACGTCCTGACTTTC | CASSVDWTGDLKRAGANVLTF
TRBJ2-7 | NA | NA | TRBV7-9 | TGTGCCAGCAGCTTCGGGGACTCCTACGAGCAGTACTTC | CASSFGDSYEQYF
TRBJ1-2 | NA | few | TRBV4-2 | TGTGCCAGCAGCCAGGGCGGTAACTATGGCTACACCTTC | CASSQGGNYGYTF
TRBJ2-7 | TRBD2 | NA | TRBV4-3 | TGCGCCAGCAGCCAAGATAGGCAGACTAGCGGAGAGCAGTACTTC | CASSQDRQTSGEQYF
TRBJ2-3 | NA | NA | TRBV9 | TGTGCCAGCAGCACAGGCACAGATACGCAGTATTTT | CASSTGTDTQYF
TRBJ1-2 | NA | NA | TRBV29-1 | TGCAGCGTTGAATGGGGTAATGGCTACACCTTC | CSVEWGNGYTF
TRBJ1-1 | NA | NA | TRBV2 | TGTGCCAGCAGCACCGGGACCTTGAACACTGAAGCTTTCTTT | CASSTGTLNTEAFF
TRBJ1-3 | NA | NA | TRBV29-1 | TGCAGCGTGTTGGACAGAGTCTCTGGAAACACCATATATTTT | CSVLDRVSGNTIYF
TRBJ2-7 | NA | NA | TRBV4-3 | TGCGCCAGCAGCCAAGGAACAGGGCCCTCCTACGAGCAGTACTTC | CASSQGTGPSYEQYF
TRBJ1-2 | NA | NA | TRBV12-3/TRBV12-4 | TGTGCCAGCAGTTGGGGTTATGGCTACACCTTC | CASSWGYGYTF
TRBJ1-2 | TRBD1 | NA | TRBV12-3/TRBV12-4 | TGTGCCAGCAGTCATGGGACAGCAACTGGCTACACCTTC | CASSHGTATGYTF
TRBJ2-2 | NA | NA | TRBV5-1 | TGCGCCAGCAGCTTGGTCGGGGAAGTAGGAACCGGGGAGCTGTTTTTT | CASSLVGEVGTGELFF
TRBJ2-7 | NA | few | TRBV7-2 | TGTGCCAGCAGCTTGGACTTCAGGACGAGCTCCTACGAGCAGTACTTC | CASSLDFRTSSYEQYF